The clone carrying this T cell receptor beta chain was counted at least ten times. What it binds is unknown. TCRdb re-derived calls from the reads in MiXCR, one entry per CDR3 protein. There are 270,000 or so distinct CDR3 sequences in the sample; about 17% occur only once, and roughly 45% lies in the top ten. This record comes from a study of T cell repertoires in cytomegalovirus infection. Germline CDR1 and CDR2: MGHRA and YSYEKL. The ends were cut back, 2 bases at V and 0 bases at J, with 11 bases in the middle. CDR3 size: 16 residues. Overall study results and limits: Predominance within the ex vivo response was attributable to HLA-C-restricted CMV-specific TCR beta clonotypes.

The V and J genes are TRBV4-1 and TRBJ1-5; D remains ambiguous. The clonotype comes from a human donor in good health (CMV status not recorded). Some clones in this sample may be carry-over from other donors' samples. Sequenced input: CD8+ T cells from PBMCs. The CDR3 bases are TGCGCCAGCAGCCAATTTCCAGGCGATAGCAATCAGCCCCAGCATTTT. Its translation is CASSQFPGDSNQPQHF.